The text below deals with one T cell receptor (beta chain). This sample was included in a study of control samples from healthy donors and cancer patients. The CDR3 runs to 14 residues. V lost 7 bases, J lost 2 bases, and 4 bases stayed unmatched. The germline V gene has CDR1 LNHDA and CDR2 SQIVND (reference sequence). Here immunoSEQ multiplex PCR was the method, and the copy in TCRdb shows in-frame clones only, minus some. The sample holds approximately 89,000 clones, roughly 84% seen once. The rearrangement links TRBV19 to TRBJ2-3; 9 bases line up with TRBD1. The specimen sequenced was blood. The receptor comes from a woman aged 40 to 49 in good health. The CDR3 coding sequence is TGTGCCAGTATGGACAGGGGTCTCACAGATACGCAGTATTTT. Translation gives CASMDRGLTDTQYF. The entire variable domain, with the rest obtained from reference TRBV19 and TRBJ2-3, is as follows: DGGITQSPKYLFRKEGQNVTLSCEQNLNHDAMYWYRQDPGQGLRLIYYSQIVNDFQKGDIAEGYSVSREKKESFPLTVTSAQKNPTAFYLCASMDRGLTDTQYFGPGTRLTVL.